The present T cell receptor beta chain was sequenced within a study of T cells in Graves' hyperthyroidism and ophthalmopathy. This CDR3 region has 16 residues. After removal of 5 bases from V and 6 bases from J, the junction contained 13 bases not matched to a gene. The germline V gene has CDR1 SGHTA and CDR2 FQGNSA. Researchers amplified the TCR beta CDR3 regions from RNA transcripts. TCR CDR3 regions were first amplified by RT-PCR with HTBI primers. One entry per CDR3 protein, called by TCRdb with MiXCR from the multiplex PCR reads. The sample consists of about 590,000 distinct CDR3 sequences, approximately 14% of them appearing once.

The TCR comes from a woman in her 30s with Graves' hyperthyroidism. The sequencing input was blood. The J gene is TRBJ2-1, the V gene TRBV7-2; 7 nucleotides line up with TRBD2. CDR3 residues: CASSPPGLAESNEQFF. Written as DNA, the CDR3 is TGTGCCAGCAGCCCTCCGGGGCTAGCGGAGAGCAATGAGCAGTTCTTC. Complete variable domain (other parts from reference TRBV7-2 and TRBJ2-1): GAGVSQSPSNKVTEKGKDVELRCDPISGHTALYWYRQSLGQGLEFLIYFQGNSAPDKSGLPSDRFSAERTGGSVSTLTIQRTQQEDSAVYLCASSPPGLAESNEQFFGPGTRLTVL.